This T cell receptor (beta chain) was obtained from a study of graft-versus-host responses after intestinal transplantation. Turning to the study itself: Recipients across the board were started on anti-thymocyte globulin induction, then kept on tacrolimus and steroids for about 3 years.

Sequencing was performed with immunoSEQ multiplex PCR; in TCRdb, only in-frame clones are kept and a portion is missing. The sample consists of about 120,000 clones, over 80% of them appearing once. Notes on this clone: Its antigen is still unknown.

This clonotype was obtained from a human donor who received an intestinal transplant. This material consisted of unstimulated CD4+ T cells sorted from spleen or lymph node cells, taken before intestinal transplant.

CDR3 in amino acids: CATSRDLYRNQPQHF. As DNA, the CDR3 is TGTGCCACCAGCAGAGATTTATACAGGAATCAGCCCCAGCATTTT. The chain employs TRBV15 and TRBJ1-5, with D perhaps matching TRBD1 (5 bases). Germline CDR1 is LNHNV and CDR2 is YYDKDF (reference sequence). The CDR3 is 15 residues long. The V and J ends lost 0 bases and 4 bases respectively, with 10 bases between them.